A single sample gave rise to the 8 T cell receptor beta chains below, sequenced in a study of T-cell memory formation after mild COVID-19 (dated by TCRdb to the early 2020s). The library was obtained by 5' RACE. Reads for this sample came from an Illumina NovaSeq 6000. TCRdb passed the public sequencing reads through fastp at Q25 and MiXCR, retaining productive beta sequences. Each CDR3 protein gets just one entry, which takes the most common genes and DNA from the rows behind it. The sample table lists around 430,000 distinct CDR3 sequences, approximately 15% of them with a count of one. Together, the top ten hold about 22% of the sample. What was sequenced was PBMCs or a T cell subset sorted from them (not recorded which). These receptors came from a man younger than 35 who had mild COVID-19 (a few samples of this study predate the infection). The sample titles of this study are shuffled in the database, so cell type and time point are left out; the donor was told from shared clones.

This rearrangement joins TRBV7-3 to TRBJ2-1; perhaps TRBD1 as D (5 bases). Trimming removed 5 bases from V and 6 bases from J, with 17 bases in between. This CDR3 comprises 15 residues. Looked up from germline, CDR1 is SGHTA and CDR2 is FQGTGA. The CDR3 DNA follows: TGTGCCAGCAGCCCCGGCAGGGTGCCTCTCAATGAGCAGTTCTTC. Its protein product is CASSPGRVPLNEQFF.

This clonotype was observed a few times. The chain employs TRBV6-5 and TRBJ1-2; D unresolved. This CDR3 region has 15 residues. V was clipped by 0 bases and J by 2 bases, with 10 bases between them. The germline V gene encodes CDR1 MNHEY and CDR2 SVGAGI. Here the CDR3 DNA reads TGTGCCAGCAGTTACTCGATGGTCTCGAACTATGGCTACACCTTC. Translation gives CASSYSMVSNYGYTF.

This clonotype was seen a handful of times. The CDR3 nucleotides are TGTGCCAGCAGTTTAGGATTGGCGGGCAATCAGCCCCAGCATTTT. Translated: CASSLGLAGNQPQHF. This chain uses TRBV12-3 or TRBV12-4 with TRBJ1-5; D not certain. The CDR3 spans 15 residues. V lost 1 base and J 2 bases, leaving 9 bases between the germline ends.

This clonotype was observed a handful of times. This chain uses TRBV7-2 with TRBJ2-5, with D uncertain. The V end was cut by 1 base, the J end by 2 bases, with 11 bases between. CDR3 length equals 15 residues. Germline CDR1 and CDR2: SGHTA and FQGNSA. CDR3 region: CASSLGPIAQETQYF. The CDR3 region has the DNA TGTGCCAGCAGCTTAGGACCGATAGCACAAGAGACCCAGTACTTC.

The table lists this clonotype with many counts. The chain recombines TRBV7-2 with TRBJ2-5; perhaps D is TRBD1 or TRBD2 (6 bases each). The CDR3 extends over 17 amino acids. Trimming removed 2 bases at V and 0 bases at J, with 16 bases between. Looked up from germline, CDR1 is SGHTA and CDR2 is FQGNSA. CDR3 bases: TGTGCCAGCAGCTTATACGGGGGCCTAGCGTACCAAGAGACCCAGTACTTC. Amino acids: CASSLYGGLAYQETQYF. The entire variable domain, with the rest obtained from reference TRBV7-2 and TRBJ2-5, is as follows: GAGVSQSPSNKVTEKGKDVELRCDPISGHTALYWYRQSLGQGLEFLIYFQGNSAPDKSGLPSDRFSAERTGGSVSTLTIQRTQQEDSAVYLCASSLYGGLAYQETQYFGPGTRLLVL.

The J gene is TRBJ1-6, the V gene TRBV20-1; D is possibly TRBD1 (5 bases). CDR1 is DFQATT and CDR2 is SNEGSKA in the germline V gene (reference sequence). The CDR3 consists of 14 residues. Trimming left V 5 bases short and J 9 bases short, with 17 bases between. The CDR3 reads CSAPSGGTVSPLHF. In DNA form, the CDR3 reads TGCAGTGCTCCTTCCGGGGGGACGGTTTCACCCCTCCACTTT.

This CDR3 is CASSSPGYTF. The CDR3 DNA sequence: TGTGCCAGCAGCTCTCCGGGCTACACCTTC. V is TRBV7-9 and J is TRBJ1-2; D not certain. This CDR3 is built from 10 residues. Germline V gene sequence: CDR1 SEHNR, CDR2 FQNEAQ (reference sequence). V lost 4 bases, J lost 8 bases, and 5 bases lay in between. Full variable domain (outside the CDR3, taken from reference TRBV7-9 and TRBJ1-2): DTGVSQNPRHKITKRGQNVTFRCDPISEHNRLYWYRQTLGQGPEFLTYFQNEAQLEKSRLLSDRFSAERPKGSFSTLEIQRTEQGDSAMYLCASSSPGYTFGSGTRLTVV.

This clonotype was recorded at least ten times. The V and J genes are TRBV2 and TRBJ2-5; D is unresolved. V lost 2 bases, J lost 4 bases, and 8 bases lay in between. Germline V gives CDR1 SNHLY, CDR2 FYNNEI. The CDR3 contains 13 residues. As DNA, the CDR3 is TGTGCCAGCAGTGAAAGTCAGCGAGAGACCCAGTACTTC. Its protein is CASSESQRETQYF.